This TCR beta chain was sequenced during a study of blood T cell repertoires in COVID-19. Across the whole study: The study drew acute and convalescent COVID-19 samples from the United States, Italy and Spain. The cDNA or gDNA used as material had been derived from T cells, B-cell-depleted T cells, or PBMCs.

Study processing details: Reference gene primer amplification in the assay estimated nucleated cell counts. Produced via immunoSEQ multiplex PCR; TCRdb's table is partial and in-frame only. For V, J and clone size, that table is used; D and trimming come from the DNA. The sample lists over 50,000 clones, about 82% seen once, with approximately 12% in the top ten. Sequenced material: peripheral blood. This receptor was taken from a man between 70 and 80 years old with active COVID-19.

The CDR3 here is CASSPVWSSEQYF. The CDR3 nucleotides read TGTGCCAGCAGTCCGGTCTGGAGTTCCGAGCAGTACTTC. The chain links TRBV7-2 to TRBJ2-7; D ambiguous. Germline loops: CDR1 SGHTA, CDR2 FQGNSA. This CDR3 has 13 amino acids. V lost 6 bases and J lost 6, with 15 bases in between.